This T cell receptor (beta chain) was recovered during a study of B cell selection in AIRE deficiency. The regulatory T cell sort gate was CD4+CD25hiCD127low/negative. Sequencing was performed with immunoSEQ multiplex PCR; in TCRdb, only in-frame clones are kept and a portion is missing. The table has about 22,000 clones, roughly 91% seen once. For this clone: No antigen is known for it.

Study-level results: CDR3s were shorter in shared Treg sequences, reflecting few non-templated nucleotide insertions.

Germline CDR1 and CDR2: ENHRY and SYGVKD. With 10 bases removed from V and 0 bases from J, the gap between germline ends came to 13 bases. The CDR3 totals 14 residues. The clonotype was recovered from a human donor in good health. Sequencing input: CD4+CD25+ Tregs sorted from PBMCs. The chain employs TRBV10-3 and TRBJ1-5; D gene unclear. CDR3: CATKSGNSNQPQHF. The CDR3 DNA reads TGTGCCACCAAGTCGGGGAATAGCAATCAGCCCCAGCATTTT.